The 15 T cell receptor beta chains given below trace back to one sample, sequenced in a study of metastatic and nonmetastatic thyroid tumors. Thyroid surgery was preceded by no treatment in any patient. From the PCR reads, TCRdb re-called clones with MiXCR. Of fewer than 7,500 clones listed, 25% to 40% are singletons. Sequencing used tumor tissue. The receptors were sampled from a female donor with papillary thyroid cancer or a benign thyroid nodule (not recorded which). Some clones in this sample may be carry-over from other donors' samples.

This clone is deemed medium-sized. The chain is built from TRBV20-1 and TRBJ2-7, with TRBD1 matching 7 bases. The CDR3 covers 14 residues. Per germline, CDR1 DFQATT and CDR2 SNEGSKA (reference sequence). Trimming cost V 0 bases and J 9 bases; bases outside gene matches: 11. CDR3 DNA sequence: TGCAGTGCTAGAGATGAGTATGTAGGGGGCCTGCAGTACTTC. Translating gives CSARDEYVGGLQYF.

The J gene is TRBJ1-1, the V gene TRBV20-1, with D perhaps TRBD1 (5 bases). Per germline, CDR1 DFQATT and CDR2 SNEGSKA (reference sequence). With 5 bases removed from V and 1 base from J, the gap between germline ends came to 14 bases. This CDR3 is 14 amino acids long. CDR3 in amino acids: CSAVGVEGNTEAFF. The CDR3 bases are TGCAGTGCTGTGGGGGTGGAGGGGAACACTGAAGCTTTCTTT.

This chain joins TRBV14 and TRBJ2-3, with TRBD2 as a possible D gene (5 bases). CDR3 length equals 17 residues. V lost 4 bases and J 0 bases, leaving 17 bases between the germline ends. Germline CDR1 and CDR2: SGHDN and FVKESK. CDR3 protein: CASSRHPGSTSTDTQYF. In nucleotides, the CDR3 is TGTGCCAGCAGCCGGCACCCGGGGTCCACTAGCACAGATACGCAGTATTTT.

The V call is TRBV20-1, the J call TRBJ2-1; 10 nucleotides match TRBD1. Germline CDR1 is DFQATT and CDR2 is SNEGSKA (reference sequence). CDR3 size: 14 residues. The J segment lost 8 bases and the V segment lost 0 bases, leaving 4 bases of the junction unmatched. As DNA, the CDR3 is TGCAGTGCTAGAGATTTGGGACAGGGGTATGAGCAGTTCTTC. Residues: CSARDLGQGYEQFF.

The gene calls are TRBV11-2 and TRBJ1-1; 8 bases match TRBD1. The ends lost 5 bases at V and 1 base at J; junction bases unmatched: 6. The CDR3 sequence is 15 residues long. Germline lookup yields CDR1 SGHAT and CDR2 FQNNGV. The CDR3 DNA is TGTGCCAGCAGCCTAGGAGGGACAGGGAACACTGAAGCTTTCTTT. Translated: CASSLGGTGNTEAFF.

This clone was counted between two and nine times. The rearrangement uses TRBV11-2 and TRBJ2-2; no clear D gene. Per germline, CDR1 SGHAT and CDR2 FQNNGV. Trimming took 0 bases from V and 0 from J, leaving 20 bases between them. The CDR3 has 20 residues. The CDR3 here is CASSLEGGTLMFANTGELFF. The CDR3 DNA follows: TGTGCCAGCAGCTTAGAGGGCGGTACTCTCATGTTCGCGAACACCGGGGAGCTGTTTTTT.

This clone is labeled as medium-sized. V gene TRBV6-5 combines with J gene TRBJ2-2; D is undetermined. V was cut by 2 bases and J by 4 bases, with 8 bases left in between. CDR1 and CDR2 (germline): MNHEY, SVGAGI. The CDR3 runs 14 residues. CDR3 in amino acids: CASSYREATGELFF. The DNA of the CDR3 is TGTGCCAGCAGTTACAGGGAAGCCACCGGGGAGCTGTTTTTT.

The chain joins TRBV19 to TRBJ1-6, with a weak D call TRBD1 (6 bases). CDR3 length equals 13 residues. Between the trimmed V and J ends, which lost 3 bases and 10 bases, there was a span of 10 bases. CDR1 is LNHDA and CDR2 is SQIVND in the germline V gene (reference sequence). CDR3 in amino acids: CASSMSQGSPLHF. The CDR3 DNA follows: TGTGCCAGTAGTATGTCCCAGGGGTCACCCCTCCACTTT.

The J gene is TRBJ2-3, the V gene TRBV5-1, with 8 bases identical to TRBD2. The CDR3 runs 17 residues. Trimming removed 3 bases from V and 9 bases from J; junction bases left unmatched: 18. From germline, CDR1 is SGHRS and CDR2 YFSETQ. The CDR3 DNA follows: TGCGCCAGCAGCTCAATGACTGGGCGGGGGGCCCCAGGCACGCAGTATTTT. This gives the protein CASSSMTGRGAPGTQYF.

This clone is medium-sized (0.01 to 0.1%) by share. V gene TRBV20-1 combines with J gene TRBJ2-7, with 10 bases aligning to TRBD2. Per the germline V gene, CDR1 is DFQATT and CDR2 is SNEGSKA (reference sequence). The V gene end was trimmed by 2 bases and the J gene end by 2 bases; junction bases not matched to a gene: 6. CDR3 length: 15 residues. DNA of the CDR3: TGCAGTGCTAGAAAAGGACTAGCGGCTGCCTACGAGCAGTACTTC. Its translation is CSARKGLAAAYEQYF.

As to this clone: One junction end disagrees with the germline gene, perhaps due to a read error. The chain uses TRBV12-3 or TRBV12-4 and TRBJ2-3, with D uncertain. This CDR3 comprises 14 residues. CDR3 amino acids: CASSLSSATDSQYF. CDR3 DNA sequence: TGTGCCAGCAGTTTATCAAGTGCCACAGATTCGCAGTATTTT.

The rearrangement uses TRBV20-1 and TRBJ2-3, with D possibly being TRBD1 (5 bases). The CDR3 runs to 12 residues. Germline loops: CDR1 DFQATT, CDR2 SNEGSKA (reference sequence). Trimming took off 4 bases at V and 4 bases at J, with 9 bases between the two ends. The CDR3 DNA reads TGCAGTGCTACGCTAGGGGCAGATACGCAGTATTTT. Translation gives CSATLGADTQYF.

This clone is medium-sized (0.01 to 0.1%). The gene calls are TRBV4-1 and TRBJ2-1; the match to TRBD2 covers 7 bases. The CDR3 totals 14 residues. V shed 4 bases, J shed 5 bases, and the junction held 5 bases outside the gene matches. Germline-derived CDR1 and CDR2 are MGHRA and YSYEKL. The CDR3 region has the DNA TGCGCCAGCAGCCTGGGACTAAATAACAATGAGCAGTTCTTC. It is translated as CASSLGLNNNEQFF.

The CDR3 here is CSARDFTGQSDQPQHF. The CDR3 region has the DNA TGCAGTGCTAGAGATTTCACTGGGCAATCCGATCAGCCCCAGCATTTT. The rearrangement links TRBV20-1 to TRBJ1-5; D unclear. V lost 0 bases and J lost 5, with 17 bases in between. Germline V gene lookup returns CDR1 DFQATT and CDR2 SNEGSKA (reference sequence). This CDR3 contains 16 residues.

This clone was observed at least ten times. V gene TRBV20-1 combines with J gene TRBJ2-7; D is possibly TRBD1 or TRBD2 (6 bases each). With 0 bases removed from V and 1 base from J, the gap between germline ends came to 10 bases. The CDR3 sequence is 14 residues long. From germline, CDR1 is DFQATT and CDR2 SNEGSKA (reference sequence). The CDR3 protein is CSARDQGRSYEQYF. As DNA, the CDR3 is TGCAGTGCTAGAGACCAGGGGAGGTCCTACGAGCAGTACTTC.